This is a list of T cell receptor beta chains from one sample in a study of shared clonotypes between healthy human individuals. Sequencing was performed with immunoSEQ multiplex PCR; in TCRdb, only in-frame clones are kept and a portion is missing. The table includes around 2.5 million clones, under 95% detected once. Sequencing was performed on naive CD4+ T cells from PBMCs. The receptor source for this set is a man aged 18 to 35 in good health. Some clones in this sample may be carry-over from other donors' samples. CDR3s include the opening cysteine and the closing phenylalanine or tryptophan. The D gene is left open where the match is weak. Not all rows give a size; the values are once, few, many and, for expanded clones, a class.

J gene,V gene,clone size,D gene,CDR3 protein,CDR3 DNA
TRBJ2-4,TRBV28,.,TRBD1,CASSPPRQGRSNIQYF,TGTGCCAGCAGTCCCCCCCGACAGGGTAGGAGTAACATTCAGTACTTC
TRBJ2-7,TRBV28,.,.,CASSLAGPRSYEQYF,TGTGCCAGCAGTTTGGCAGGACCCAGATCCTACGAGCAGTACTTC
TRBJ2-7,TRBV6-5,.,TRBD2,CASSSQAGGNEQYF,TGTGCCAGCAGTTCCCAGGCGGGAGGAAACGAGCAGTACTTC
TRBJ1-1,TRBV6-5,.,.,CASRRDLNTEAFF,TGTGCCAGCAGAAGGGACTTGAACACTGAAGCTTTCTTT
TRBJ1-1,TRBV7-6,.,TRBD1,CASSKGQGNTEAFF,TGTGCCAGCAGCAAAGGACAGGGGAACACTGAAGCTTTCTTT
TRBJ1-5,TRBV30,few,.,CAWSVDSNQPQHF,TGTGCCTGGAGTGTAGACAGCAATCAGCCCCAGCATTTT
TRBJ1-5,TRBV7-6,.,.,CASSLESNQPQHF,TGTGCCAGCAGCTTAGAGAGTAATCAGCCCCAGCATTTT
TRBJ2-3,TRBV28,.,.,CASSLRGGSTDTQYF,TGTGCCAGCAGTTTGAGGGGGGGAAGCACAGATACGCAGTATTTT
TRBJ1-5,TRBV2,many,.,CASSEAPRLPQHF,TGTGCCAGCAGTGAAGCGCCAAGATTGCCCCAGCATTTT
TRBJ2-2,TRBV9,.,.,CASSQRTNTGELFF,TGTGCCAGCAGCCAACGGACCAACACCGGGGAGCTGTTTTTT
TRBJ1-3,TRBV13,.,.,CASSRGKRNTIYF,TGTGCCAGCAGTCGAGGAAAACGAAACACCATATATTTT
TRBJ1-1,TRBV29-1,.,.,CSVAPGGTEAFF,TGCAGCGTTGCCCCCGGAGGCACTGAAGCTTTCTTT
TRBJ2-2,TRBV18,.,.,CASSPPPSAGELFF,TGTGCCAGCTCACCACCACCAAGTGCCGGGGAGCTGTTTTTT
TRBJ1-5,TRBV19,.,TRBD1,CASSLGQGAVQPQHF,TGTGCCAGTAGCTTGGGACAGGGGGCAGTTCAGCCCCAGCATTTT
TRBJ2-2,TRBV28,once,TRBD1,CASTRGGTGATGELFF,TGTGCCAGCACCCGGGGGGGGACAGGGGCCACCGGGGAGCTGTTTTTT
TRBJ1-5,TRBV29-1,.,.,CSVVSQVNQPQHF,TGCAGCGTTGTGTCACAGGTAAATCAGCCCCAGCATTTT
TRBJ1-3,TRBV28,.,.,CASSWVSGNTIYF,TGTGCCAGCAGTTGGGTTTCTGGAAACACCATATATTTT
TRBJ1-5,TRBV28,.,.,CASILNRVGQPQHF,TGTGCCAGCATCCTAAACAGGGTCGGTCAGCCCCAGCATTTT
TRBJ2-2,TRBV19,.,.,CASRGAGELFF,TGTGCCAGCAGGGGGGCCGGGGAGCTGTTTTTT
TRBJ2-3,TRBV5-1,.,.,CASSGTVSTDTQYF,TGCGCCAGCAGCGGGACCGTGAGCACAGATACGCAGTATTTT
TRBJ2-7,TRBV9,.,TRBD2,CASSVEGGIASGVRRSEQYF,TGTGCCAGCAGCGTAGAGGGCGGTATTGCTAGCGGAGTGAGGAGGAGTGAGCAGTACTTC
TRBJ1-1,TRBV19,.,.,CASSILGLNTEAFF,TGTGCCAGTAGTATACTGGGACTGAACACTGAAGCTTTCTTT
TRBJ1-3,TRBV9,.,.,CASSASSGNTIYF,TGTGCCAGCAGCGCGAGCTCTGGAAACACCATATATTTT
TRBJ2-3,TRBV28,.,TRBD1,CASSFRKDRGSTDTQYF,TGTGCCAGCAGTTTCCGGAAGGACAGGGGAAGTACAGATACGCAGTATTTT
TRBJ2-5,TRBV7-9,.,TRBD2,CASSRGSRETQYF,TGTGCCAGCAGCCGCGGGAGTAGGGAGACCCAGTACTTC
TRBJ2-1,TRBV2,.,TRBD2,CASSEQGREGNEQFF,TGTGCCAGCAGCGAACAGGGGCGGGAGGGTAATGAGCAGTTCTTC
TRBJ2-5,TRBV27,.,TRBD2,CASSSLRTSGAEETQYF,TGTGCCAGCAGTTCCCTCCGTACTAGCGGGGCAGAAGAGACCCAGTACTTC
TRBJ2-3,TRBV7-3,.,.,CASSFAGDTQYF,TGTGCCAGCAGCTTTGCGGGAGATACGCAGTATTTT
TRBJ2-1,TRBV10-3,.,.,CAISQSWEQFF,TGTGCCATCAGTCAATCCTGGGAGCAGTTCTTC
TRBJ2-7,TRBV7-6,.,.,CASSLNDYRTVYEQYF,TGTGCCAGCAGCTTAAACGACTACAGGACGGTCTACGAGCAGTACTTC
TRBJ2-3,TRBV7-8,.,TRBD2,CASSSRLASTDTQYF,TGTGCCAGCAGCTCTAGACTAGCGAGTACAGATACGCAGTATTTT
TRBJ2-1,TRBV5-6,once,TRBD1,CASSLATGAINEQFF,TGTGCCAGCAGCTTGGCTACAGGGGCTATCAATGAGCAGTTCTTC
TRBJ2-7,TRBV28,.,.,CASSSSREVYEQYF,TGTGCCAGCAGTTCTTCTAGGGAGGTCTACGAGCAGTACTTC
TRBJ1-5,TRBV28,.,.,CASTSEGRVVQPQHF,TGTGCCTCGACGAGCGAGGGGAGAGTGGTTCAGCCCCAGCATTTT
TRBJ2-5,TRBV7-3,.,TRBD2,CASSLAGGKQETQYF,TGTGCCAGCAGCTTAGCGGGGGGCAAGCAAGAGACCCAGTACTTC
TRBJ1-2,TRBV5-1,.,.,CASSFEGGYTF,TGCGCCAGCAGCTTTGAGGGCGGCTACACCTTC
TRBJ2-1,TRBV6-4,.,.,CASMMVPGEYNEQFF,TGTGCCAGCATGATGGTCCCGGGAGAGTACAATGAGCAGTTCTTC
TRBJ1-2,TRBV28,.,.,CASNGYGYTF,TGTGCCAGCAACGGCTATGGCTACACCTTC
TRBJ1-2,TRBV28,.,TRBD1,CASSFSRGRRGNYGYTF,TGTGCCAGCAGTTTCAGTAGGGGGCGGAGAGGGAACTATGGCTACACCTTC
TRBJ2-3,TRBV5-5,.,TRBD1,CASSRTGTVTDTQYF,TGTGCCAGCAGCCGTACCGGGACAGTCACAGATACGCAGTATTTT
TRBJ1-2,TRBV11-2,.,.,CASSLVRGGEGYTF,TGTGCCAGCAGCTTAGTTCGTGGGGGCGAAGGCTACACCTTC
TRBJ2-2,TRBV7-8,.,TRBD1,CASSPEQGATAGELFF,TGTGCCAGCAGCCCGGAACAGGGGGCGACAGCCGGGGAGCTGTTTTTT
TRBJ2-7,TRBV28,.,.,CASSLDEYSYEQYF,TGTGCCAGCTCCCTGGATGAGTATTCCTACGAGCAGTACTTC
TRBJ2-1,TRBV14,.,.,CASSQVFIRDPFF,TGTGCCAGCAGCCAAGTATTTATCAGGGATCCGTTCTTC
TRBJ2-1,TRBV6-6,.,TRBD1,CASSYGGQYNEQFF,TGTGCCAGCAGTTACGGGGGACAGTACAATGAGCAGTTCTTC
TRBJ1-5,TRBV6-6,.,.,CASSYSLTGSNQPQHF,TGTGCCAGCAGTTACTCGTTGACAGGTAGCAATCAGCCCCAGCATTTT
TRBJ2-7,TRBV19,.,TRBD2,CASSIGASGTTYEQYF,TGTGCCAGTAGTATCGGGGCTAGCGGGACTACCTACGAGCAGTACTTC
TRBJ2-2,TRBV25-1,.,.,CASSELRGEVLFF,TGTGCCAGCAGTGAATTGCGCGGGGAAGTGCTGTTTTTT
TRBJ1-1,TRBV11-2,.,.,CASTYRENTEAFF,TGTGCCAGCACCTACCGAGAGAACACTGAAGCTTTCTTT